The sequence of this T cell receptor beta chain was determined in a study of blood T cell repertoires in COVID-19. Background on the study: COVID-19 samples collected from the United States, Italy and Spain covered acute and convalescent phases. Sources were T cells, B-cell-depleted T cells, or PBMCs; the material itself was cDNA or gDNA.

This clone appeared once. Between the trimmed V and J ends, which lost 0 bases and 7 bases, there was a span of 6 bases. The CDR3 loop spans 12 amino acids. Looked up from germline, CDR1 is MGHRA and CDR2 is YSYEKL. Original methodology: Estimation of nucleated cell counts was performed using reference gene primer amplification. Sequencing used immunoSEQ multiplex PCR; TCRdb keeps in-frame clones, though not all of them. Clonal size and the V and J genes are those of that table, whereas D and trimming came from the DNA. Of around 47,000 clones in the sample, 80% to 90% are singletons; the top ten hold nearly 45%.

Material for sequencing was peripheral blood. The receptor comes from a human donor in a cohort sampled during active COVID-19. V usage is TRBV4-1 and J usage is TRBJ2-5; D is possibly TRBD1 (5 bases). As DNA, the CDR3 is TGCGCCAGCAGCCAAGATAGGGGGACCCAGTACTTC. Amino acid sequence: CASSQDRGTQYF.